This passage covers 3 T cell receptor beta chains from one sample sequenced in a study of a mutant IDH1 vaccine in newly diagnosed glioma. Time point denoted: baseline, week 1 (first vaccination visit). Noted treatment: pre-vaccination baseline after standard-of-care therapy. This table comes from immunoSEQ multiplex PCR, and its TCRdb copy is limited to in-frame clones, with some not included. The sample comprises 99,000 or so clones, approximately 90% of which are singletons, and less than 0.65% rests with the top ten. The sample here was PBMCs, taken from a glioma patient treated with radiotherapy, temozolomide or both. The source of these receptors is a woman aged 45-65 years with glioma.

This chain uses TRBV28 with TRBJ1-2; unclear D gene. Germline V gene lookup returns CDR1 MDHEN and CDR2 SYDVKM. V gave up 8 bases and J gave up 0 bases, with 10 bases separating them. This CDR3 has 13 amino acids. CDR3 residues: CASRPPANYGYTF. CDR3 DNA sequence: TGTGCCAGCCGACCCCCGGCTAACTATGGCTACACCTTC.

This clone appeared a few times. The chain carries TRBV7-3 and TRBJ2-2, with TRBD2 identical over 14 bases. With V trimmed by 4 bases and J by 5 bases, 3 bases remained unmatched. The germline V gene has CDR1 SGHTA and CDR2 FQGTGA. This CDR3 region has 16 residues. DNA of the CDR3: TGTGCCAGCAGCTCGGGACTAGCGGGAGAGACCGGGGAGCTGTTTTTT. This encodes CASSSGLAGETGELFF.

The chain couples TRBV2 to TRBJ1-5, with 9 positions matching TRBD1. The ends lost 5 bases at V and 1 base at J; junction bases unmatched: 15. This CDR3 is built from 19 residues. Looked up from germline, CDR1 is SNHLY and CDR2 is FYNNEI. The CDR3 region has the DNA TGTGCCAGCAGTCCCCCCCGGGACAGGGTTACAAGGAGCAATCAGCCCCAGCATTTT. Protein product: CASSPPRDRVTRSNQPQHF. The full variable domain, rest sourced from reference TRBV2 and TRBJ1-5, is EPEVTQTPSHQVTQMGQEVILRCVPISNHLYFYWYRQILGQKVEFLVSFYNNEISEKSEIFDDQFSVERPDGSNFTLKIRSTKLEDSAMYFCASSPPRDRVTRSNQPQHFGDGTRLSIL.